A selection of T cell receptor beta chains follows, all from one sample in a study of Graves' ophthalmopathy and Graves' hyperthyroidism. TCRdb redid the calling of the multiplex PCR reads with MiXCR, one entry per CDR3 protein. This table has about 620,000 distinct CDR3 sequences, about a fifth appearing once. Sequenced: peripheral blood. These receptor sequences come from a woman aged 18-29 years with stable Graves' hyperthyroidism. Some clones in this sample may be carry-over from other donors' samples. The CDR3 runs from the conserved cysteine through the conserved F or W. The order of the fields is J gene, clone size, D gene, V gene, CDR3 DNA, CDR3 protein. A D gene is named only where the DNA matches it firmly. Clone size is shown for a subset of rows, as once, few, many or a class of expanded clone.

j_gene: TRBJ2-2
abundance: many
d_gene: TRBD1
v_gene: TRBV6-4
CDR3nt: TGTGCCAGCAGAATTCGGGACAGTACTACGAACACCGGGGAGCTGTTTTTT
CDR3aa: CASRIRDSTTNTGELFF

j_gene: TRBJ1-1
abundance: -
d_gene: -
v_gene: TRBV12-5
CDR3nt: TGTGCTAGTGGTTTGGGGATTGACCCCATGAACACTGAAGCTTTCTTT
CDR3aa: CASGLGIDPMNTEAFF

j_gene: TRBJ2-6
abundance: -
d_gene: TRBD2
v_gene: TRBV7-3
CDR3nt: TGTGCCAGCAGCTTAAGCGGCGGGGGAGGGGCTGGGGCCAACGTCCTGACTTTC
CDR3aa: CASSLSGGGGAGANVLTF

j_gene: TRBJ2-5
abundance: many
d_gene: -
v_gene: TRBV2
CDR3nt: TGTGCCAGCACCCTTTTCAATGGGGAGACCCAGTACTTC
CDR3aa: CASTLFNGETQYF

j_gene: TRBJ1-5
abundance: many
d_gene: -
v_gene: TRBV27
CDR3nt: TGTGCCAGCAATCCGGGGGGCGATCAGCCCCAGCATTTT
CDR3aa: CASNPGGDQPQHF

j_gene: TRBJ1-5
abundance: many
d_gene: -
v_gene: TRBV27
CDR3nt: TGTGCCAGCAGTTTTTCAGGGGTTGGTCAGCCCCAGCATTTT
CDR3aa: CASSFSGVGQPQHF

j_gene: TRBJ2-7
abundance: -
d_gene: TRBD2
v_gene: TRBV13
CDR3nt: TGTGCCAGCAGCATGCGGGGGGCTGTCTCCTACGAGCAGTACTTC
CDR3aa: CASSMRGAVSYEQYF

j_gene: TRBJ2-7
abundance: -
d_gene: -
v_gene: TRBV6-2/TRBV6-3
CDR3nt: TGTGCCAGCAGCGGACAGTCCTCCGAGCAGTACTTC
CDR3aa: CASSGQSSEQYF

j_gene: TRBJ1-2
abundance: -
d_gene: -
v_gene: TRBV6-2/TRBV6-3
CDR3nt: TGTGCCAGCAGTTACGCGGGGACTGGCTACACCTTC
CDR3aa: CASSYAGTGYTF

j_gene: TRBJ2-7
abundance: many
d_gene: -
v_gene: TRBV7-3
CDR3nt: TGTGCCAGCAGCTTAGAGGCTCCTGACGAGCAGTACTTC
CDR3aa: CASSLEAPDEQYF

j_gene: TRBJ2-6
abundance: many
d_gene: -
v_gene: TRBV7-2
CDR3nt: TGTGCCAGCAGTATGGGAGGGGGAGGGGCCAACGTCCTGACTTTC
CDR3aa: CASSMGGGGANVLTF

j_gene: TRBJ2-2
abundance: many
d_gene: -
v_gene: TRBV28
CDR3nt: TGTGCCAGCAGTATAACACGCACCGGGGAGCTGTTTTTT
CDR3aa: CASSITRTGELFF

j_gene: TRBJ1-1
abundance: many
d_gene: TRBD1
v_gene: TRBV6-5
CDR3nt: TGTGCCAGCAGTTCCCGGACAGGGGATGTAACTGAAGCTTTCTTT
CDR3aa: CASSSRTGDVTEAFF

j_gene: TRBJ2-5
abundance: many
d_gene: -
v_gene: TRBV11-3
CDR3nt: TGTGCCAGCAGCTTAATGGCTAGCGCGGTACAAGAGACCCAGTACTTC
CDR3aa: CASSLMASAVQETQYF

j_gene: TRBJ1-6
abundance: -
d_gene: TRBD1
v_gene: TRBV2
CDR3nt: TGTGCCAGCAGTCGGGACAGGGGGTATAATTCACACCTCCACTTT
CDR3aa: CASSRDRGYNSHLHF

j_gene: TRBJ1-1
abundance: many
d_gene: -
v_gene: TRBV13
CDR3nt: TGTGCCAGCAGCCCCCGGGCCTCAAACACTGAAGCTTTCTTT
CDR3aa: CASSPRASNTEAFF

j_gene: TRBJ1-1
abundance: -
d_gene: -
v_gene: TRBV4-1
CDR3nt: TGCGCCAGCAGCTGGGGATACCTAGTGAAGAAGGCTGAAGCTTTCTTT
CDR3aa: CASSWGYLVKKAEAFF

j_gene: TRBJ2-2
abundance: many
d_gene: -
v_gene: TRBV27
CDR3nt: TGTGCCAGCAGTTTAAGGGATGGTACCGGGGAGCTGTTTTTT
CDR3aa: CASSLRDGTGELFF

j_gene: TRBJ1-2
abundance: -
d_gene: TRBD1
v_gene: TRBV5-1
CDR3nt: TGCGCCAGCAGCCCGGACAGGCGGAGAGGCTACACCTTC
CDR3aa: CASSPDRRRGYTF

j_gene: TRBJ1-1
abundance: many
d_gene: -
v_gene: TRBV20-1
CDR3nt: TGCAGTGCTAGAGATCAAACACAGGCGTACACTGAAGCTTTCTTT
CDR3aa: CSARDQTQAYTEAFF

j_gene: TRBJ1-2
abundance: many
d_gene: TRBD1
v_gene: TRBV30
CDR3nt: TGTGCCTGGAGTTCTAACTCCGGACAGGCTCCCTATGGCTACACCTTC
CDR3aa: CAWSSNSGQAPYGYTF

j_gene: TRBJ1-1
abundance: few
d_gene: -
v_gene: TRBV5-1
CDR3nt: TGCGCCAGCAGCAAGACCAGGGAAGGGCTGACTGAAGCTTTCTTT
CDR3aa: CASSKTREGLTEAFF

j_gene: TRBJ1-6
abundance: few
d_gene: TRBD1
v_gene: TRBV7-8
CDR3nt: TGTGCCAGCAGCTTAAACCCGGGACAGGTTAATTCACCCCTCCACTTT
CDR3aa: CASSLNPGQVNSPLHF

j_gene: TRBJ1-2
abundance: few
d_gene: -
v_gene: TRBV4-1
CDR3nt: TGCGCCAGCAGCCAAACCGGAATCTATGGCTACACCTTC
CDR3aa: CASSQTGIYGYTF

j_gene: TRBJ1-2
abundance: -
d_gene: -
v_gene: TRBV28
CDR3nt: TGTGCCAGCAGTTTACCGACAGCCTTGGGCTCTAACTATGGCTACACCTTC
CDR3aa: CASSLPTALGSNYGYTF

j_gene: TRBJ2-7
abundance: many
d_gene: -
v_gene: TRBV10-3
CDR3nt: TGTGCCATCAGTGAGTGGTACGAGCAGTACTTC
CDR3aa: CAISEWYEQYF

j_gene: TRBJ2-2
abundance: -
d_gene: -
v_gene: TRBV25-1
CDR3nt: TGTGCCAGCAGTGATCAGCTGGACAGCGCGAACACCGGGGAGCTGTTTTTT
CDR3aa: CASSDQLDSANTGELFF

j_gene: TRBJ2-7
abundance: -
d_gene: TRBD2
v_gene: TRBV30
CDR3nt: TGTGCCTGGAAGGACCGCGGGGGGACCTACGAGCAGTACTTC
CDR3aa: CAWKDRGGTYEQYF

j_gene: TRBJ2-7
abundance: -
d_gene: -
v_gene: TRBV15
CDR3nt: TGTGCCACCAGCAGATCATTCGACAGGAACTACGAGCAGTACTTC
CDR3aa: CATSRSFDRNYEQYF

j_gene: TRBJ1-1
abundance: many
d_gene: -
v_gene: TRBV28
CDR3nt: TGTGCCAGCAGTTTATTGGACAGTTCTGAAACTTTCTTT
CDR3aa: CASSLLDSSETFF

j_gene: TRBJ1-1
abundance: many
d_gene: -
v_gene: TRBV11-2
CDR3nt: TGTGCCAGCAGCTTAGTGTTCCTCTCCACTGAAGCTTTCTTT
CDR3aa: CASSLVFLSTEAFF

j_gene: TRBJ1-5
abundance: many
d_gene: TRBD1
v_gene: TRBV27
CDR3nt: TGTGCCAGCAGACAGGGGTGGGCTGGCAATCAGCCCCAGCATTTT
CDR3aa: CASRQGWAGNQPQHF

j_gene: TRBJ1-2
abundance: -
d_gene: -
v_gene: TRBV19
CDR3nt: TGTGCCAGTAGCCCATTCGCGGGGGGCTCGGCCTATGGCTACACCTTC
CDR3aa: CASSPFAGGSAYGYTF

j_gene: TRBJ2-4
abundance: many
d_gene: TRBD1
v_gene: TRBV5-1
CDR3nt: TGCGCCAGCAGCGTCCTACAGGGGGGAGCCAAAAACATTCAGTACTTC
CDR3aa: CASSVLQGGAKNIQYF

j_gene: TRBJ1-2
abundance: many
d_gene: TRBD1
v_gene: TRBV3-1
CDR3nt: TGTGCCAGCAGCTTCGGACAGGGGTTTGGCTACACCTTC
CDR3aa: CASSFGQGFGYTF

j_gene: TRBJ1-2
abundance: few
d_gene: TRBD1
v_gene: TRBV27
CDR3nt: TGTGCCAGCAGCACAAGCCCGACAGGGGGCTATGGCTACACCTTC
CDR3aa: CASSTSPTGGYGYTF